Here is one T cell receptor (beta chain) with its context. Its antigen is unidentified. The protocol was immunoSEQ multiplex PCR, while the TCRdb copy is restricted to in-frame clones and leaves out a portion. Found here are 95,000 to 150,000 clones, over 85% of them singletons; the top ten hold roughly 4.2%. This entry comes from a study of T cell responses to AZD1222 COVID-19 vaccine. Whole-study context: The analysis combined second doses at about 4 or about 12 weeks.

Notes on the study in general: Baseline seropositives among AZD1222 recipients totaled only six or seven. Repertoire samples came only from after the peak T cell response. The sample set comprised mostly white British donors with more females, and clonal diversity was possibly underestimated.

This sample comprised peripheral blood, obtained on day 0 of AZD1222 vaccination. The origin of this receptor is an adult in good health.

CDR3 protein: CASSRGFGDQPQHF. The CDR3 DNA reads as TGTGCCAGCAGCCGGGGGTTCGGGGATCAGCCCCAGCATTTT. This sequence joins TRBV14 and TRBJ1-5, with a possible D match to TRBD1 (5 bases). This CDR3 comprises 14 residues. Trimming removed 4 bases from V and 5 bases from J, with 12 bases in between. CDR1 and CDR2 from the germline V gene are SGHDN and FVKESK. Supplemented by reference TRBV14 and TRBJ1-5, the full variable domain reads EAGVTQFPSHSVIEKGQTVTLRCDPISGHDNLYWYRRVMGKEIKFLLHFVKESKQDESGMPNNRFLAERTGGTYSTLKVQPAELEDSGVYFCASSRGFGDQPQHFGDGTRLSIL.